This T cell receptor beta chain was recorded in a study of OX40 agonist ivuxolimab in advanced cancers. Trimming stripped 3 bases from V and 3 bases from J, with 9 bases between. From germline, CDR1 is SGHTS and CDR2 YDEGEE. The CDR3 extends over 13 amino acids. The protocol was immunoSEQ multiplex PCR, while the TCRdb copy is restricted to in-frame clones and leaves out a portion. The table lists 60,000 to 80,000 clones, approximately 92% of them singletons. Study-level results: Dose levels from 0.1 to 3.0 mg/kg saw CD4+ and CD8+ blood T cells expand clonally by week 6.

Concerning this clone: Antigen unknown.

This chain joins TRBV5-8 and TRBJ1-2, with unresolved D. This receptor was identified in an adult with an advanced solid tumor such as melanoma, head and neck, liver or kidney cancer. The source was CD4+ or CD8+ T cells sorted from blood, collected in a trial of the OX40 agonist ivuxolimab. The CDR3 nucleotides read TGTGCCAGCAGCTGGGCGAGCGACTATGGCTACACCTTC. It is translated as CASSWASDYGYTF. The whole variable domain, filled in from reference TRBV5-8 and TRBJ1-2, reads EAGVTQSPTHLIKTRGQQATLRCSPISGHTSVYWYQQALGLGLQFLLWYDEGEERNRGNFPPRFSGRQFPNYSSELNVNALELEDSALYLCASSWASDYGYTFGSGTRLTVV.